The T cell receptor (beta chain) under discussion was sequenced for a study of T cells in women clearing cervical HPV infection (dated by TCRdb to between 2018 and 2020). Study-wide context: The cases were 25 to 30 women with histologically confirmed HPV16-related CIN3 or worse, and 2 of those women had invasive cancers. Controls were 20 to 30 women whose single incident HPV16 infection cleared within 12 months without precancer or cancer developing. Blood from cases was collected at the visit at which the lesion was first identified, whereas blood from controls was collected once infection was no longer detected. For cases, the median interval between lesion detection and blood sampling was around 150 days, with an interquartile range of about 85 to 220 days. Because only a few women had HLA typing data, the possibility that HLA type acted as a confounder could not be ruled out. An exploratory proof-of-principle case-control study, nested within the Guanacaste HPV Natural History Study in Costa Rica, was conducted to compare TCR repertoires across cervical HPV16 outcomes. Cases were matched to controls by age within five years and by the year the sample was collected. Median age was about 32 years in cases versus roughly 37 in controls, and baseline characteristics did not differ significantly. The parent cohort enrolled about 10,000 women aged 18 or older in Guanacaste, Costa Rica, in about 1993 to 1994 and followed the women for around seven years. Quality controls consisted of five blinded duplicates per group, for a total of about 60 samples made up of roughly 50 participants and roughly ten replicates.

Every participant had a single incident cervical HPV16 infection, and prevalent HPV16 infections were excluded. Cervical HPV DNA was detected by MY09/MY11 PCR and genotyped by dot-blot hybridization. Roughly 16 mL of heparinized blood were centrifuged, and the buffy coat was split into aliquots, frozen at -30 degrees C, and then kept at -80 degrees C. Genomic DNA was extracted from buffy coat specimens using QIAGEN kits. Based on the germline V gene (reference sequence), the CDR1 and CDR2 sequences are LNHDA and SQIVND. Counted from cysteine to phenylalanine, this CDR3 has 13 amino acids. The DNA shown is the part of the CDR3 that was read: 30 bases, in frame from base 1. V lost 5 bases and J lost 5 bases; the stretch between them is 10 bases long. Beyond this particular receptor, the publication reports: TRBV6-7 relative abundance was lower in cases than in controls (about 0.099% versus 0.16%; Bonferroni P = 0.0008). Because of the cross-sectional design, the study could not determine whether the associations came before infection or resulted from infection, and neither effector/memory subsets nor HPV-specific T cells were isolated. CIN3+ cases had significantly higher TCR repertoire richness than controls across sequencing depths, but evenness did not differ between the groups. Random forest classifiers combining richness and V gene abundances distinguished cases from controls with an estimated AUC of roughly 0.83. Because the number of T cells in each sample was unknown, differences in richness could reflect differing T-cell content rather than repertoire biology.

A note on this clone: No cognate antigen has been identified for it. The read ends 3 residues shy of where the CDR3 ends; the end is completed using the germline J gene.

The immunoSEQ assay used multiplex PCR to amplify TCR beta CDR3 regions from an average of about 1.1 ug of genomic DNA per sample. To correct primer bias, the assay used a complete synthetic TCR repertoire to set an amplification baseline. The amplicons were sequenced on the Illumina platform. For the original study's pipeline: Sequences were error-corrected by clustering with frequency ratios and a modified nearest-neighbor algorithm and were then analyzed in the immunoSEQ Analyzer with IMGT gene definitions. At each rarefaction depth, TCR richness and evenness were averaged over 20 rarefaction repeats, and samples with fewer sequences than the depth were excluded. Wilcoxon rank sum tests with FDR correction were used to compare relative abundances of V, D and J genes between the groups. For the blinded duplicates, the intraclass correlation was 95.6% for TCR richness and averaged about 75% across around 61 gene segments. Sourced from immuneACCESS, this table was stored by TCRdb with only in-frame sequences that have V and J called. A share of the clones is absent; for the studies checked, an unresolved V gene accounts for under half, and the remainder has no known explanation. That table is the source of V, J and clone size, and D and trimming were worked out from the DNA. This sample's clone table shows some 21,000 clones. The top ten constitute 24% of the sample.

This TCR derives from a woman between 18 and 70 years old with a cervical HPV16 infection that either progressed to CIN3+ or cleared (not recorded which). The rearranged chain carries TRBV19 and TRBJ1-5, with no reliable assignment of the D segment. The sequenced material came from blood buffy coat. CDR3 DNA (partial): TGTGCCAGTAGTGCAACAAAGTATCAGCCC. The translation is CASSATKYQP. The whole CDR3 protein is CASSATKYQPQHF.